The next 23 T cell receptor beta chains were all read from a single sample in a study of beta chain features in type 1 diabetes. Investigators reverse transcribed all isolated RNA, so they sequenced expressed TCRB transcripts. The method was immunoSEQ multiplex PCR; TCRdb's version includes in-frame clones alone and lacks a portion of them. In the table there are 350,000 to 450,000 clones, over 13% of which are singletons. The sample consisted of naive CD4+ T cells from blood. All receptors derive from a woman between 18 and 30 years old in good health.

This clone was found a few times. J is TRBJ2-7 and V is TRBV29-1, with 9 bases identical to TRBD1. CDR1 is SQVTM and CDR2 is ANQGSEA in the germline V gene. The V and J ends lost 7 bases and 5 bases, in that order; junction bases with no gene match: 12. This CDR3 comprises 14 residues. The CDR3 loop reads CSAKPGQGNHEQYF. The CDR3 DNA is TGCAGCGCTAAACCGGGACAGGGAAATCACGAGCAGTACTTC.

J is TRBJ2-7 and V is TRBV5-1; TRBD1 aligns across 10 bases. This CDR3 comprises 14 residues. Germline CDR1 SGHRS, CDR2 YFSETQ. V lost 4 bases, J lost 5 bases, and 6 bases stayed unmatched. This CDR3 reads CASSGDRGIDEQYF. The CDR3 DNA sequence: TGCGCCAGCAGCGGGGACAGGGGAATAGACGAGCAGTACTTC.

The V call is TRBV9, the J call TRBJ2-5; possible D gene TRBD2, 6 bases. CDR1 and CDR2 (germline): SGDLS, YYNGEE. V gave up 3 bases and J gave up 1 base, with 16 bases separating them. The CDR3 totals 16 residues. This chain's CDR3 is CASSAGARRGQETQYF. CDR3 nucleotide sequence: TGTGCCAGCAGCGCTGGGGCGCGGAGGGGCCAAGAGACCCAGTACTTC.

This clone was seen only a few times. The rearrangement links TRBV20-1 to TRBJ1-2; D unresolved. CDR3 length: 11 residues. Germline CDR1 is DFQATT and CDR2 is SNEGSKA (reference sequence). Between the trimmed V and J ends, which lost 7 bases and 2 bases, there was a span of 8 bases. The CDR3 sequence: CSESGNYGYTF. Written as DNA, the CDR3 is TGCAGTGAGTCGGGAAACTATGGCTACACCTTC.

This rearrangement joins TRBV18 to TRBJ1-2; D uncertain. The CDR3 extends over 14 amino acids. From germline, CDR1 is KGHSH and CDR2 LQKENI. V was clipped by 3 bases and J by 6 bases, with 14 bases between them. The CDR3 is CASSPWFGGDGYTF. Written as DNA, the CDR3 is TGTGCCAGCTCACCTTGGTTCGGCGGAGATGGCTACACCTTC.

This clone occurred a few times. The rearrangement uses TRBV27 and TRBJ1-1; D is uncertain. V was clipped by 6 bases and J by 4 bases, with 12 bases between them. Germline V gives CDR1 MNHEY, CDR2 SMNVEV (reference sequence). The CDR3 consists of 13 residues. The CDR3 coding sequence is TGTGCCAGCAGCCGGCCGGAGCGCACTGAAGCTTTCTTT. It is translated as CASSRPERTEAFF.

This clone occurred a few times. The V gene is TRBV7-2, the J gene TRBJ2-1; TRBD2 matches 7 bases. The V gene end was trimmed by 5 bases and the J gene end by 4 bases; junction bases not matched to a gene: 5. The germline V gene encodes CDR1 SGHTA and CDR2 FQGNSA. There are 14 residues in the CDR3. CDR3 loop: CASSPGTTYNEQFF. The CDR3 nucleotides are TGTGCCAGCAGCCCCGGGACTACTTACAATGAGCAGTTCTTC.

This clone was observed a few times. The rearrangement joins TRBV7-9 to TRBJ2-7; D may be TRBD2 (5 bases). The V gene's germline CDR1 is SEHNR and CDR2 FQNEAQ (reference sequence). Between the trimmed V and J ends, which lost 1 base and 6 bases, there was a span of 7 bases. This CDR3 has 12 residues. The DNA for the CDR3 is TGTGCCAGCAGCTTAGTGGGAGTCGAGCAGTACTTC. It translates to CASSLVGVEQYF.

This clone was counted between two and nine times. The chain combines TRBV5-1 with TRBJ2-5, with 7 bases that match TRBD1. The V gene's germline CDR1 is SGHRS and CDR2 YFSETQ. V dropped 3 bases and J dropped 2; count of bases not matched to a gene: 4. CDR3 size: 14 residues. The CDR3 loop reads CASSSGQPQETQYF. The DNA for the CDR3 is TGCGCCAGCAGCTCGGGACAGCCTCAAGAGACCCAGTACTTC.

In its sample, this clone was seen a few times. The V gene is TRBV7-2, the J gene TRBJ2-7; 9 bases agree with TRBD2. CDR3 length equals 16 residues. Germline lookup yields CDR1 SGHTA and CDR2 FQGNSA. V trimming: 5 bases; J trimming: 4 bases; junction bases outside the gene matches: 12. DNA of the CDR3: TGTGCCAGCAGCGGACGCCTTAGCGGGAGTATTTACGAGCAGTACTTC. This encodes CASSGRLSGSIYEQYF. The whole variable domain, remainder taken from reference TRBV7-2 and TRBJ2-7, is GAGVSQSPSNKVTEKGKDVELRCDPISGHTALYWYRQSLGQGLEFLIYFQGNSAPDKSGLPSDRFSAERTGGSVSTLTIQRTQQEDSAVYLCASSGRLSGSIYEQYFGPGTRLTVT.

This clone was seen only a few times. CDR3 protein: CASSLLKVGGSPHNEQFF. In DNA, the CDR3 is TGCGCCAGCAGCTTGTTAAAGGTAGGGGGTAGTCCTCACAATGAGCAGTTCTTC. The V and J genes are TRBV5-1 and TRBJ2-1; D is possibly TRBD1 (6 bases). There are 18 residues in the CDR3. CDR1 SGHRS and CDR2 YFSETQ come from the germline V gene. V lost 1 base and J 5 bases, leaving 22 bases between the germline ends.

This clone turned up a few times. The CDR3 protein is CSVDRTGTGDTEAFF. In nucleotides, the CDR3 is TGCAGCGTTGATAGAACCGGGACAGGGGACACTGAAGCTTTCTTT. V is TRBV29-1 and J is TRBJ1-1; 10 bases align to TRBD1. V trimming: 3 bases; J trimming: 3 bases; junction bases outside the gene matches: 7. Germline V gene lookup returns CDR1 SQVTM and CDR2 ANQGSEA. The CDR3 totals 15 residues.

This clone turned up a few times. The CDR3 sequence is CATSRDIGGGHNEQFF. The CDR3 DNA sequence: TGTGCCACCAGCAGAGATATCGGGGGGGGGCACAATGAGCAGTTCTTC. V gene TRBV15 combines with J gene TRBJ2-1, with 8 bases aligning to TRBD2. CDR1 and CDR2 (germline): LNHNV, YYDKDF (reference sequence). The CDR3 is made up of 16 amino acids. Trimming took 0 bases from V and 5 from J; bases not matched to a gene: 6.

The genes are TRBV29-1 and TRBJ1-1; D may be TRBD1 (5 bases). V shed 6 bases and J shed 1 base, with 15 bases lying between them. The germline gives CDR1 SQVTM, CDR2 ANQGSEA. This CDR3 is 14 amino acids long. CDR3 DNA sequence: TGCAGCGTAAAGGGGTTGGGCGAGAACACTGAAGCTTTCTTT. Translated, it gives CSVKGLGENTEAFF.

The chain recombines TRBV2 with TRBJ2-3, with a possible D match to TRBD2 (5 bases). Looked up from germline, CDR1 is SNHLY and CDR2 is FYNNEI. The CDR3 runs to 14 residues. V was clipped by 4 bases and J by 1 base, with 9 bases between them. DNA for the CDR3: TGTGCCAGCAGTGCGGGGTTTGGCACAGATACGCAGTATTTT. This gives the protein CASSAGFGTDTQYF. Based on the CDR3 plus reference TRBV2 and TRBJ2-3, the full variable domain is EPEVTQTPSHQVTQMGQEVILRCVPISNHLYFYWYRQILGQKVEFLVSFYNNEISEKSEIFDDQFSVERPDGSNFTLKIRSTKLEDSAMYFCASSAGFGTDTQYFGPGTRLTVL.

The rearrangement uses TRBV28 and TRBJ1-2, with 8 positions matching TRBD1. The V segment lost 6 bases and the J segment 3 bases; nucleotides outside the gene matches: 9. The CDR3 covers 15 residues. Germline loops: CDR1 MDHEN, CDR2 SYDVKM. The CDR3 sequence: CASRETGGRHYGYTF. The CDR3 DNA follows: TGTGCCAGCAGAGAAACAGGGGGTCGGCACTATGGCTACACCTTC.

This clone was counted only a few times. The rearrangement joins TRBV29-1 to TRBJ2-5; no clear D. Trimming took off 6 bases at V and 0 bases at J, with 8 bases between the two ends. In germline, CDR1 is SQVTM, CDR2 ANQGSEA. The CDR3 sequence is 12 residues long. CDR3 DNA sequence: TGCAGCGTCCCGCGGTACCAAGAGACCCAGTACTTC. This codes for CSVPRYQETQYF.

V is TRBV5-4 and J is TRBJ2-3, with 11 bases identical to TRBD2. Germline V lookup: CDR1 SGHNT, CDR2 YYREEE (reference sequence). This CDR3 contains 15 residues. Trimming removed 1 base from V and 7 bases from J; junction bases left unmatched: 5. The CDR3 here is CASSLSSGRANTQYF. The CDR3 DNA sequence: TGTGCCAGCAGCTTGAGTAGCGGGAGGGCCAATACGCAGTATTTT.

This clone occurred a few times. Other DNA variants within this sample encode the same CDR3. The J gene is TRBJ1-1, the V gene TRBV18; no reliable D call. This CDR3 contains 13 residues. CDR1 KGHSH and CDR2 LQKENI come from the germline V gene. V lost 3 bases to trimming and J lost 2 bases, with 7 bases between them. Here the CDR3 DNA reads TGTGCCAGCTCACCTTGGCAAAACACTGAAGCTTTCTTT. The encoded protein is CASSPWQNTEAFF.

This CDR3 reads CSAREDTEAFF. CDR3 DNA sequence: TGCAGTGCTAGGGAGGACACTGAAGCTTTCTTT. The V call is TRBV20-1, the J call TRBJ1-1; D call uncertain. Trimming removed 3 bases from V and 3 bases from J, with 5 bases in between. CDR3 size: 11 residues. Germline V gene lookup returns CDR1 DFQATT and CDR2 SNEGSKA (reference sequence).

The chain joins TRBV25-1 to TRBJ2-3; D gene unclear. The CDR3 totals 14 residues. Trimming cost V 5 bases and J 4 bases, with 13 bases left between them. Germline V lookup: CDR1 MGHDK, CDR2 SYGVNS. CDR3 DNA sequence: TGTGCCAGCAGTACCGCGAGTTTCTCAGATACGCAGTATTTT. Its protein product is CASSTASFSDTQYF.

This chain uses TRBV30 with TRBJ1-2, with TRBD1 matching over 7 bases. Trimming cost V 0 bases and J 2 bases; bases outside gene matches: 3. Germline loops: CDR1 GTSNPN, CDR2 SVGIG (reference sequence). The CDR3 is 14 residues long. CDR3 amino acids: CAWSVSRGNYGYTF. The CDR3 nucleotides are TGTGCCTGGAGTGTGTCCAGGGGGAACTATGGCTACACCTTC.

On this clone: Mismatch with germline at one junction end may stem from a read error. This chain links TRBV7-3 with TRBJ1-1, with a weak D call TRBD1 (6 bases). The CDR3 has 13 residues. Germline CDR1 is SGHTA and CDR2 is FQGTGA. The CDR3 DNA follows: TGTGCCAGCAGCTCAAGGACAGACACCGAAGCTTTCTTT. Translating it yields CASSSRTDTEAFF.